The 30 T cell receptor beta chains below come from one sample, sequenced in a study of T cells after yellow fever vaccination. In TCRdb, the 5' RACE reads were re-called with MiXCR into one record per CDR3 protein. The sample yields 60,000 to 95,000 distinct CDR3 sequences, about 7.3% seen once. This specimen consisted of CD8+ T cells sorted from PBMCs, obtained about 10 days after the first yellow fever vaccination. The receptors stem from a young man who received the YFV17D yellow fever vaccine.

This clonotype turned up a few times. The chain links TRBV4-1 to TRBJ1-5; maybe TRBD1 (6 bases). Germline assignment: CDR1 MGHRA and CDR2 YSYEKL. The CDR3 loop spans 16 amino acids. The V gene lost 4 bases and the J gene lost 4 bases, with 17 bases spanning the gap. The DNA for the CDR3 is TGCGCCAGCAGCCTCCGAGGGGGGGCGGGTAATCAGCCCCAGCATTTT. Its translation is CASSLRGGAGNQPQHF.

This rearrangement joins TRBV20-1 to TRBJ2-3; perhaps D is TRBD1 or TRBD2 (5 bases each). This CDR3 is 14 amino acids long. CDR1 and CDR2 from the germline V gene are DFQATT and SNEGSKA (reference sequence). V was trimmed by 0 bases and J by 4 bases, leaving 11 bases between them. As DNA, the CDR3 is TGCAGTGCTAGAGAAGGGACCTGGCCAGATACGCAGTATTTT. As protein: CSAREGTWPDTQYF.

The rearrangement joins TRBV7-9 to TRBJ2-5, with D unclear. Deletions cut 11 bases from V and 2 bases from J, with 21 bases between. Germline V gene data show CDR1 as SEHNR and CDR2 as FQNEAQ (reference sequence). CDR3 length: 15 amino acids. This CDR3 is CASLPGRRPQETQYF. CDR3 nucleotides: TGTGCCTCCCTCCCGGGCAGGCGCCCGCAAGAGACCCAGTACTTC.

Points on this clonotype: In this CDR3 the conserved last residue, phenylalanine or tryptophan, is missing, so a read error is likely. The chain recombines TRBV28 with TRBJ2-4; TRBD1 aligns across 8 bases. V shed 8 bases, J shed 6 bases, and the junction held 9 bases outside the gene matches. This CDR3 has 14 amino acids. The V gene's germline CDR1 is MDHEN and CDR2 SYDVKM. The CDR3 sequence: CASQGAGWGNIQYS. Here the CDR3 DNA reads TGTGCCAGCCAGGGGGCGGGATGGGGAAACATTCAGTACTCC.

The chain is built from TRBV7-6 and TRBJ1-6; D is undetermined. Trimming removed 8 bases at V and 3 bases at J, with 11 bases between. The CDR3 is 14 amino acids. From germline, CDR1 is SGHVS and CDR2 FNYEAQ. The CDR3 nucleotides are TGTGCCAGCGGCCAAGACAACTATAATTCACCCCTCCACTTT. Translating gives CASGQDNYNSPLHF.

This clonotype was counted between two and nine times. The chain recombines TRBV7-2 with TRBJ2-7; D is ambiguous. This CDR3 comprises 13 residues. V lost 4 bases and J lost 6, with 13 bases in between. The germline V gene encodes CDR1 SGHTA and CDR2 FQGNSA. CDR3 DNA sequence: TGTGCCAGCAGCTGGATAGCTCCCGGCGAGCAGTACTTC. Residues: CASSWIAPGEQYF. Complete variable domain (other parts from reference TRBV7-2 and TRBJ2-7): GAGVSQSPSNKVTEKGKDVELRCDPISGHTALYWYRQSLGQGLEFLIYFQGNSAPDKSGLPSDRFSAERTGGSVSTLTIQRTQQEDSAVYLCASSWIAPGEQYFGPGTRLTVT.

This clonotype was seen many times. The V call is TRBV27, the J call TRBJ2-1, with 13 bases matching TRBD2. CDR3 length equals 16 residues. V shed 5 bases and J 7 bases; nucleotides not matched to a gene: 8. CDR1 is MNHEY, CDR2 SMNVEV, per germline (reference sequence). CDR3 loop: CASSLTTSGGANEQFF. For the CDR3, the DNA is TGTGCCAGCAGTCTTACTACTAGCGGGGGGGCTAATGAGCAGTTCTTC.

This clonotype turned up a few times. The rearrangement links TRBV7-9 to TRBJ1-6, with D possibly being TRBD1 (5 bases). V lost 2 bases and J 8 bases, leaving 13 bases between the germline ends. This CDR3 is built from 15 residues. CDR1 is SEHNR, CDR2 FQNEAQ, per germline (reference sequence). CDR3 sequence (DNA): TGTGCCAGCAGCTTAATTGGGGCCGCCGATTCACCCCTCCACTTT. Amino acids: CASSLIGAADSPLHF.

This clonotype was detected many times. The chain recombines TRBV5-6 with TRBJ2-7, with unresolved D. The CDR3 contains 12 residues. Germline V lookup: CDR1 SGHDT, CDR2 YYEEEE. The ends were cut back, 3 bases at V and 10 bases at J, with 14 bases in the middle. CDR3: CASSSLTSSQYF. Here the CDR3 DNA reads TGTGCCAGCAGCTCCCTGACGTCAAGTCAGTACTTC.

This clonotype was counted at least ten times. The rearrangement joins TRBV6-2 or TRBV6-3 to TRBJ2-7; 7 positions match TRBD1. With 7 bases clipped from V and 2 bases from J, the junction kept 8 bases outside the gene matches. Germline CDR1 and CDR2: MNHEY and SVGEGT. The CDR3 has 14 amino acids. The CDR3 bases are TGTGCCAGCACCCACCCGGGGACAGCCTACGAGCAGTACTTC. This encodes CASTHPGTAYEQYF.

This clonotype was seen repeatedly, ten times or more. The rearrangement links TRBV20-1 to TRBJ2-1; 8 bases map to TRBD1. Germline V lookup: CDR1 DFQATT, CDR2 SNEGSKA (reference sequence). The CDR3 is 16 residues long. With V trimmed by 6 bases and J by 1 base, 11 bases remained unmatched. The CDR3 region is CSAPRTGLGSYNEQFF. The CDR3 nucleotides read TGCAGTGCCCCCAGGACAGGGCTTGGGTCCTACAATGAGCAGTTCTTC.

This clonotype has just a few counts. The CDR3 region is CASSLDKHTGELFF. In DNA form, the CDR3 reads TGCGCCAGCAGCTTGGATAAACACACCGGGGAGCTGTTTTTT. The rearrangement joins TRBV5-1 to TRBJ2-2; D is unresolved. The CDR3 consists of 14 residues. Per germline, CDR1 SGHRS and CDR2 YFSETQ. V lost 0 bases to trimming and J lost 3 bases, with 6 bases between them.

The rearrangement uses TRBV12-3 or TRBV12-4 and TRBJ2-1, with D tentatively TRBD1 (5 bases). The CDR3 sequence is 13 residues long. V lost 6 bases to trimming and J lost 6 bases, with 12 bases between them. The chain's CDR3 is CASSHARVNEQFF. CDR3 in DNA: TGTGCCAGCAGCCACGCCAGGGTCAATGAGCAGTTCTTC.

This clonotype occurred many times. J is TRBJ2-7 and V is TRBV20-1; D possibly corresponds to TRBD2 (5 bases). This CDR3 has 11 residues. V shed 2 bases and J shed 4 bases, with 6 bases lying between them. Germline-derived CDR1 and CDR2 are DFQATT and SNEGSKA (reference sequence). CDR3: CSARTGYEQYV. CDR3 bases: TGCAGTGCTAGAACGGGGTACGAGCAGTACGTC.

This clonotype occurred many times. The chain uses TRBV29-1 and TRBJ2-7, with D tentatively TRBD1 or TRBD2 (6 bases each). Per germline, CDR1 SQVTM and CDR2 ANQGSEA. The CDR3 sequence is 13 residues long. V was pared by 1 base and J by 4 bases, with 11 bases between. CDR3 nucleotide sequence: TGCAGCGTTGAAGGGGGGGCGCAGTACGAGCAGTACTTC. As protein: CSVEGGAQYEQYF.

This clonotype was seen repeatedly, ten times or more. This sequence joins TRBV5-1 and TRBJ2-1; 11 bases line up with TRBD1. Trimming removed 3 bases from V and 12 bases from J; junction bases left unmatched: 11. Germline loops: CDR1 SGHRS, CDR2 YFSETQ. There are 15 residues in the CDR3. The CDR3 DNA sequence: TGCGCCAGCAGCTCCGGGACAGGGGGGCCCATTGGGCAGTTCTTC. This encodes CASSSGTGGPIGQFF.

This clonotype was observed at least ten times. The J gene is TRBJ1-5, the V gene TRBV12-3 or TRBV12-4; 7 bases are a match to TRBD1. The length of the CDR3 is 14 residues. The ends lost 4 bases at V and 3 bases at J; junction bases unmatched: 3. CDR3 DNA sequence: TGTGCCAGCAGTTCGGGACAGAACAATCAGCCCCAGCATTTT. Translation gives CASSSGQNNQPQHF.

The genes are TRBV29-1 and TRBJ2-6, with D uncertain. This CDR3 is 19 amino acids long. With 0 bases removed from V and 1 base from J, the gap between germline ends came to 19 bases. CDR1 and CDR2 (germline): SQVTM, ANQGSEA. Written as DNA, the CDR3 is TGCAGCGTTGAAGAATCTGACGGGTGGGCGATGTCTGGGGCCAACGTCCTGACTTTC. Protein product: CSVEESDGWAMSGANVLTF.

This clonotype has ten or more counts. The chain is built from TRBV2 and TRBJ1-1, with TRBD1 matching over 7 bases. The V and J ends lost 5 bases and 2 bases, in that order; junction bases with no gene match: 5. This CDR3 is 14 amino acids long. Germline V gene sequence: CDR1 SNHLY, CDR2 FYNNEI. CDR3 in amino acids: CASSLRQGNTEAFF. The CDR3 nucleotides read TGTGCCAGCAGTCTCAGACAGGGAAACACTGAAGCTTTCTTT.

The chain joins TRBV19 to TRBJ2-1, with 11 nucleotides matching TRBD1. This CDR3 region has 15 residues. The V segment lost 2 bases and the J segment 7 bases; nucleotides outside the gene matches: 4. The germline V gene has CDR1 LNHDA and CDR2 SQIVND (reference sequence). CDR3 protein: CASSISGQGANEQFF. DNA for the CDR3: TGTGCCAGTAGTATAAGCGGACAGGGGGCAAATGAGCAGTTCTTC.

This clonotype appeared many times. One end of the junction varies from germline; a read error may be responsible. The chain combines TRBV6-1 with TRBJ2-1; D possibly corresponds to TRBD2 (6 bases). Germline values: CDR1 MNHNS, CDR2 SASEGT. This CDR3 region has 15 residues. In DNA, the CDR3 is TGTGCCAGCAGTGGCCGGAGGGGCTCCGACAATGAGCAGTTCTTC. Its translation is CASSGRRGSDNEQFF.

This clonotype occurred a few times. The rearrangement joins TRBV5-4 to TRBJ2-4, with 8 positions matching TRBD1. The CDR3 covers 13 residues. Germline-derived CDR1 and CDR2 are SGHNT and YYREEE (reference sequence). J lost 7 bases, V lost 4 bases, and 4 bases had no gene match. CDR3 protein: CASSPRQGNIQYF. The CDR3 DNA follows: TGTGCCAGCAGCCCACGACAGGGGAACATTCAGTACTTC.

This clonotype was observed once. Given a much more abundant clone one base away, this may be a read error. The genes are TRBV4-1 and TRBJ2-7; TRBD2 aligns across 9 bases. The CDR3 consists of 17 residues. Trimming removed 4 bases from V and 3 bases from J; junction bases left unmatched: 13. CDR1 and CDR2 from the germline V gene are MGHRA and YSYEKL. CDR3 sequence reads: CASSRVLAGDPYYEQYF. The CDR3 coding sequence is TGCGCCAGCAGCCGGGTTTTAGCGGGGGACCCCTACTACGAGCAGTACTTC.

This clonotype was picked up a small number of times. The rearrangement joins TRBV11-2 to TRBJ2-5, with 8 bases matching TRBD1. V was pared by 5 bases and J by 1 base, with 9 bases of the junction left unmatched. The germline V gene has CDR1 SGHAT and CDR2 FQNNGV. CDR3 length: 16 amino acids. This chain's CDR3 is CASSPSTGAFQETQYF. CDR3 bases: TGTGCCAGCAGCCCATCGACAGGGGCCTTCCAAGAGACCCAGTACTTC.

This clonotype appeared a few times. The chain recombines TRBV20-1 with TRBJ2-1; 14 bases are shared with TRBD2. The CDR3 length is 17 residues. V lost 6 bases to trimming and J lost 3 bases; unmatched junction nucleotides: 10. Germline V gene sequence: CDR1 DFQATT, CDR2 SNEGSKA (reference sequence). CDR3 residues: CSAPTEGLAGVYNEQFF. The CDR3 DNA reads TGCAGTGCCCCAACCGAGGGACTAGCGGGGGTCTACAATGAGCAGTTCTTC.

This clonotype has at least ten counts. The rearrangement uses TRBV5-1 and TRBJ2-3; D possibly uses TRBD1 or TRBD2 (6 bases each). Deletions cut 4 bases from V and 2 bases from J, with 20 bases between. This CDR3 contains 17 residues. Germline assignment: CDR1 SGHRS and CDR2 YFSETQ. Here the CDR3 DNA reads TGCGCCAGCAGCCCCCTTCCAGGGGAGGTCCCCACAGATACGCAGTATTTT. Protein product: CASSPLPGEVPTDTQYF.

In its sample, this clonotype was seen a few times. V usage is TRBV5-6 and J usage is TRBJ1-6; no firm D call. The CDR3 contains 12 residues. Germline-derived CDR1 and CDR2 are SGHDT and YYEEEE. Trimming took 0 bases from V and 16 from J, leaving 11 bases between them. CDR3: CASSLALNPLHF. CDR3 nucleotides: TGTGCCAGCAGCTTGGCCCTCAACCCACTCCACTTT.

This clonotype was seen more than once but under ten times. CDR3 region: CASIRRDQRISMNTEAFF. CDR3 DNA: TGTGCCAGCATTCGTCGGGACCAACGAATTTCAATGAACACTGAAGCTTTCTTT. This chain connects TRBV4-2 to TRBJ1-1; tentative D call: TRBD1 (5 bases). The CDR3 runs 18 residues. Germline assignment: CDR1 LGHNA and CDR2 YNFKEQ. V lost 7 bases and J lost 0, with 24 bases in between.

This clonotype has a count of ten or more. V and J are TRBV24-1 and TRBJ2-1; D may match TRBD1 or TRBD2 (5 bases each). Trimming took off 6 bases at V and 7 bases at J, with 15 bases between the two ends. Germline assignment: CDR1 KGHDR and CDR2 SFDVKD. The CDR3 covers 14 residues. CDR3 residues: CATSRSWDGNEQFF. CDR3 in DNA: TGTGCCACCAGTCGATCTTGGGACGGTAATGAGCAGTTCTTC.

This clonotype was observed many times. The V gene is TRBV20-1, the J gene TRBJ1-5; D unclear. The CDR3 covers 15 residues. In germline, CDR1 is DFQATT, CDR2 SNEGSKA (reference sequence). V lost 3 bases and J lost 0, with 12 bases in between. The CDR3 loop is CSARDGPSSNQPQHF. DNA of the CDR3: TGCAGTGCTAGGGATGGGCCATCTAGCAATCAGCCCCAGCATTTT.